The clone carrying this T cell receptor (beta chain) was counted once. Naive-designated CD8 cells lacked CD45RO, were positively enriched for CCR7, and omitted terminally differentiated effector memory CD45RA+ cells. The germline CDR1 and CDR2 sequences are MNHEY and SVGAGI. This CDR3 comprises 15 residues. V lost 0 bases, J lost 7 bases, and 6 bases stayed unmatched. This specimen belongs to a study of shared clonotypes between healthy human individuals. At the level of the study: The composition of the donors was a couple of women and a few men aged 18 to 49.

Approximately 210 ng DNA, about 33,000 T cell genomes, went into each sorted-subset replicate PCR. The table came from immunoSEQ multiplex PCR; TCRdb's copy has only in-frame clones and leaves some out. There are 2 million or so clones in the sample; about 94% occur only once, and around 1.1% lies in the top ten. Sequencing was performed on naive CD8+ T cells sorted from blood. The sequence was obtained from a man younger than 30 in good health. The chain joins TRBV6-5 to TRBJ2-1; 7 bases are shared with TRBD1. CDR3 amino acids: CASSYSTGLRNEQFF. The CDR3 region has the DNA TGTGCCAGCAGTTACTCGACAGGGCTCCGTAATGAGCAGTTCTTC.